Here is one TCR beta chain with its context. The antigen remains unidentified. Second-dose groups at about 4 or about 12 weeks were pooled. The data derive from a study of T cell responses to AZD1222 COVID-19 vaccine. Study outcomes and limitations: Elevations in Spike-specific TCR breadth and depth followed administration of two AZD1222 doses. Regions left unmutated in variants are reportedly the target of nearly half of spike-specific TCRs. At baseline, seropositivity was found in only a handful of AZD1222 recipients.

The table came from immunoSEQ multiplex PCR; TCRdb's copy has only in-frame clones and leaves some out. In the table there are about 77,000 clones, 92% of which are singletons. The TCR originated in an adult who received the AZD1222 COVID-19 vaccine. The sample in question was peripheral blood, obtained 28 days after the second AZD1222 dose.

This chain's CDR3 is CASSSVEVREAFF. The CDR3 region has the DNA TGTGCCAGCAGCTCGGTCGAGGTCCGTGAAGCTTTCTTT. The genes are TRBV5-4 and TRBJ1-1, with D unclear. CDR1 is SGHNT, CDR2 YYREEE, per germline (reference sequence). This CDR3 region has 13 residues. V gave up 3 bases and J gave up 7 bases, with 13 bases separating them. Full variable domain (rest looked up from reference TRBV5-4 and TRBJ1-1): ETGVTQSPTHLIKTRGQQVTLRCSSQSGHNTVSWYQQALGQGPQFIFQYYREEENGRGNFPPRFSGLQFPNYSSELNVNALELDDSALYLCASSSVEVREAFFGQGTRLTVV.